The subject of this entry is one T cell receptor beta chain. This sample is part of a study of blood T cell repertoires in COVID-19. Study overall: Donors in the United States, Italy and Spain gave samples during acute or convalescent COVID-19.

Per the original methods: Amplified reference gene primers provided the basis for estimating nucleated cell counts. Method: immunoSEQ multiplex PCR; TCRdb's copy keeps in-frame clones and lacks some. V and J calls and clone size come straight from that table; D and trimming were deduced from the DNA. The table lists about 190,000 clones, around 91% of them singletons. The CDR3 runs 12 residues. Germline V gives CDR1 SEHNR, CDR2 FQNEAQ (reference sequence). V was shortened by 5 bases and J by 7 bases, with 11 bases between the two germline ends. The V gene is TRBV7-9, the J gene TRBJ1-2, with no clear D. This receptor was taken from a man aged 50-59 years with acute or convalescent COVID-19. Sequencing was performed on peripheral blood. The CDR3 bases are TGTGCCAGCAGCCTAGGGCCGGGTGGCTACACCTTC. Residues: CASSLGPGGYTF.